The present T cell receptor (beta chain) was sequenced within a study of B cell selection in AIRE deficiency (dated by TCRdb to the late 2010s). Study-level background: A comparison of TCRbeta repertoires of sorted blood CD4+ conventional T cells and regulatory T cells was made between AIRE-deficient patients and healthy controls. The TCR-sequenced cohort comprised roughly 5 AIRE-deficient APECED patients and roughly 5 healthy control donors.

V loses 4 bases at its end and J loses 3 bases; junction bases beyond the gene matches: 7. Including cysteine and phenylalanine, the CDR3 has 17 amino acids. Only the CDR3 DNA is retained, 51 bases long and in frame from the first base. CDR1 and CDR2, looked up from the germline V gene, are SGDLS and YYNGEE. The immunoSEQ platform was used for TCRbeta chain sequencing. Under the source paper's analysis protocol: Some 1.2x10^5 distinct in-frame TCRbeta sequences from patients and 130,000 to 150,000 from healthy donors were obtained from pooled conventional T cell repertoires. Treg TCRbeta sequences found in two or more individuals were classed as public, and these public Treg TCRbeta sequences were then looked for in Tconv repertoires. Differences between groups were assessed using Mann-Whitney U tests with Bonferroni-Dunn correction in GraphPad Prism 7.03. TCRdb stores this immuneACCESS table with in-frame sequences only. Part of the clones is absent; in the studies checked, under half of the shortfall reflects unresolved V genes, and no reason is known for the rest. That table is the source of V, J and clone size, and D and trimming were worked out from the DNA. Here the sample has about 24,000 clones; approximately 96% occur a single time. In total, the top ten clones hold approximately 0.17% of the sample.

Paper-wide results and their limitations: Among approximately 4,000 shared Treg TCRbeta sequences, about 31% were found to be shared only among healthy donors and approximately 9.3% only among patients, suggesting that Treg selection is less efficient in the absence of AIRE. CDR3s were shorter in shared Treg sequences, reflecting a bias toward rearrangements that have few non-templated nucleotide insertions. Only TCRbeta chains were sequenced; roughly 37% of shared healthy-donor Treg sequences also occurred in healthy Tconv, possibly because of differing TCRalpha chains. About 30% of Treg TCRbeta sequences shared among healthy donors appeared in patient Tconv cells, suggesting diversion of Treg-biased clones into the Tconv compartment. In terms of TCRBV gene usage, CDR3 length and TCR diversity, Tconv and Treg cells from AIRE-deficient patients looked similar to Tconv and Treg cells from healthy donors.

CD4+CD127+ cells were sorted as the conventional CD4 T cell population. Control samples were obtained from healthy donors who were not related to the patients. A FACSAria flow cytometer was used to sort the Tconv and Treg cells intended for TCRbeta sequencing. Sorted cells were collected into 5-ml round-bottom polystyrene tubes, and dry cell pellets were frozen at -80°C before sequencing. Comment on this clone: This receptor's antigen is unknown. Per-base qualities were not stored, and no clone one base away is much larger.

The source material was CD4+CD127+ conventional T cells sorted from PBMCs. Recombination connected TRBV9 to TRBJ2-3, with 14 bases matching TRBD2. The TCR sequence derives from a human donor in good health. The base sequence is TGTGCCAGCAGCTATGGACTAGCGGGGGGAGCAACAGATACGCAGTATTTT. Translation gives CASSYGLAGGATDTQYF.